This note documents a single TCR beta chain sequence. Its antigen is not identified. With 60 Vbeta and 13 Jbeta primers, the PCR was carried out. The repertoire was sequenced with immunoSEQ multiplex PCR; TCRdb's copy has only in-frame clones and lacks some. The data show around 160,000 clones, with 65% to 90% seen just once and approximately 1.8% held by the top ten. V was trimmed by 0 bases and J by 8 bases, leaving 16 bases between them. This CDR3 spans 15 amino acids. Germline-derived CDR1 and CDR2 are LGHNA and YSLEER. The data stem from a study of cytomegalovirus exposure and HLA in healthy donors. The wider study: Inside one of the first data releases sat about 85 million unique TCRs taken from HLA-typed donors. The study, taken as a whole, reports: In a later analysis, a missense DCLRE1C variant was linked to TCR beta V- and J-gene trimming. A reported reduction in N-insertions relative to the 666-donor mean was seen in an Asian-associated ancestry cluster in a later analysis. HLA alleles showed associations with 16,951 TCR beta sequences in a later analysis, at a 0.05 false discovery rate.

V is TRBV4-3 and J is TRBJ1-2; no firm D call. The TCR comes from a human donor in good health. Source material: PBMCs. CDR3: CASSQDRVGSQGYTF. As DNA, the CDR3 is TGCGCCAGCAGCCAAGATAGGGTGGGGAGCCAGGGCTACACCTTC.